The sequence of this TCR beta chain was determined in a study of post-analysis software for immune sequencing data. General study points: In patients, TRBV5-6, TRBV5-1 and TRBV20-1 belonged to five TRBV segments found more frequently than in controls.

Libraries were made from TCR beta cDNA, and they carried unique molecular identifiers. TCRdb passed the PCR reads through MiXCR, listing each CDR3 protein once. The sample includes around 200,000 distinct CDR3 sequences, about 30% of them seen just once. Looked up from germline, CDR1 is ENHRY and CDR2 is SYGVKD. V lost 2 bases and J 3 bases, leaving 10 bases between the germline ends. CDR3 length equals 14 residues. This clonotype was counted between two and nine times. Its antigen remains unidentified. This may arise from a read error, as a much more abundant clone is one base away. This clonotype originated in a girl between 2 and 17 years old with multiple sclerosis. Material: blood. V gene TRBV10-3 combines with J gene TRBJ2-5; weak D call: TRBD2 (6 bases). CDR3 loop: CAISEGRGKETQYF. CDR3 sequence (DNA): TGTGCCATCAGTGAGGGACGGGGGAAAGAGACCCAGTACTTC.